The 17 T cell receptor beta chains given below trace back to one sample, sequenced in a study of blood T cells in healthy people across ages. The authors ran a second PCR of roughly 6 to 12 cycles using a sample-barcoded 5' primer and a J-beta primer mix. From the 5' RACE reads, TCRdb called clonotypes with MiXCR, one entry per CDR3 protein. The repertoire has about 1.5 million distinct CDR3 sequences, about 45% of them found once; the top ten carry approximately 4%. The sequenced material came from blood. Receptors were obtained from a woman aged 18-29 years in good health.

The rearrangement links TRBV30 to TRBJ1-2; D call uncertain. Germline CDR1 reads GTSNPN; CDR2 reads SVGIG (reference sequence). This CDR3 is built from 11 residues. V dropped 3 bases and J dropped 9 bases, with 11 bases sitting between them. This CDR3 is CAWSLGRSYTF. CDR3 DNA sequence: TGTGCCTGGAGCCTGGGTCGGAGCTACACCTTC.

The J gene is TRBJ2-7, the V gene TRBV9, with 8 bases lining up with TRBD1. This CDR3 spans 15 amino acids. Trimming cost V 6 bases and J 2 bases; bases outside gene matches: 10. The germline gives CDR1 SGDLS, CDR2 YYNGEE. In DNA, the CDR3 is TGTGCCAGCAACCGACAGGGGACCTTAGCCTACGAGCAGTACTTC. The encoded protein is CASNRQGTLAYEQYF.

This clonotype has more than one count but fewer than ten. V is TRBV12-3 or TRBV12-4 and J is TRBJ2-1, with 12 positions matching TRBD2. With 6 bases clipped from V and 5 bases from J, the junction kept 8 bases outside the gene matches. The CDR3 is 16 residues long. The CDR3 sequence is CASSLVTSGRHNEQFF. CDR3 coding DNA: TGTGCCAGCAGCCTAGTAACTAGCGGGAGGCACAATGAGCAGTTCTTC.

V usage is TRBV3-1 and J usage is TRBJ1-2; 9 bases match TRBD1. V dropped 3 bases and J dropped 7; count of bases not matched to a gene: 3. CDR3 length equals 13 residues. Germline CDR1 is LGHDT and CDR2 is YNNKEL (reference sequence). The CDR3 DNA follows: TGTGCCAGCAGCCAGAAACAGGGGGCTGGCTACACCTTC. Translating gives CASSQKQGAGYTF.

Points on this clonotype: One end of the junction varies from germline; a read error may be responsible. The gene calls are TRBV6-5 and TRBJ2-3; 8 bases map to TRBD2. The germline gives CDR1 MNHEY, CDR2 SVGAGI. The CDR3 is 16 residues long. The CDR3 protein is CVSSYFAGGNTDTQYF. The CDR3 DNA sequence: TGTGTCAGCAGTTACTTTGCGGGGGGCAACACAGATACGCAGTATTTT.

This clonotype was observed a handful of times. The CDR3 sequence is CASSSPTKQVSTDTQYF. CDR3 in DNA: TGTGCCAGCAGCTCACCCACCAAACAGGTCTCCACAGATACGCAGTATTTT. The genes are TRBV7-9 and TRBJ2-3; a possible D gene is TRBD1 (5 bases). CDR1 and CDR2 from the germline V gene are SEHNR and FQNEAQ (reference sequence). This CDR3 has 17 amino acids. Trimming cost V 4 bases and J 2 bases, with 19 bases left between them.

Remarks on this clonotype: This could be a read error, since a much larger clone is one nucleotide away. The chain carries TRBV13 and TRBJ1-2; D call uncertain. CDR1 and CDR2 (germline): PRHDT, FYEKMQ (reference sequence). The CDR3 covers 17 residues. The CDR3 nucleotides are TGTGCCAGCAGCTCTATTAAAGGGAGACCTTTGAACTATGACTACACCTTC. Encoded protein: CASSSIKGRPLNYDYTF. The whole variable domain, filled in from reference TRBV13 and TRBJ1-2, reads AAGVIQSPRHLIKEKRETATLKCYPIPRHDTVYWYQQGPGQDPQFLISFYEKMQSDKGSIPDRFSAQQFSDYHSELNMSSLELGDSALYFCASSSIKGRPLNYDYTFGSGTRLTVV.

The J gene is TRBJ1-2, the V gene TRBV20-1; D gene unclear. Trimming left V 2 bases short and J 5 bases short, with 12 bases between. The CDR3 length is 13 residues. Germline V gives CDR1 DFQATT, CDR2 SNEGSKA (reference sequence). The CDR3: CSARNGQRYGYTF. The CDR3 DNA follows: TGCAGTGCTAGAAATGGCCAGAGATATGGCTACACCTTC.

Here the CDR3 DNA reads TGCAGCGTTGAGAGGCCCGAGGAAGCGGGAGTCACAGATACGCAGTATTTT. Its translation is CSVERPEEAGVTDTQYF. The V gene is TRBV29-1, the J gene TRBJ2-3; 8 bases agree with TRBD2. V lost 3 bases and J lost 2; bases outside the gene matches: 13. There are 17 residues in the CDR3. Germline CDR1 SQVTM, CDR2 ANQGSEA.

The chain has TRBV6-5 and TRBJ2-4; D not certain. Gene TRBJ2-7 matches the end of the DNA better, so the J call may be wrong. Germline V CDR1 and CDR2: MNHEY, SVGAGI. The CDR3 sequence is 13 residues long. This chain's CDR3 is CASSYSRYYEQYF. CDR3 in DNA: TGTGCCAGCAGTTACTCTCGCTACTACGAGCAGTACTTC.

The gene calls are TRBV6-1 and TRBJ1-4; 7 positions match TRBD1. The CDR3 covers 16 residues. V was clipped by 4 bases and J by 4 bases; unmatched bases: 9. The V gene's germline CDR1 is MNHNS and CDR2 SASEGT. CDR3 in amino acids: CASSVGSRGLNEKLFF. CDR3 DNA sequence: TGTGCCAGCAGTGTTGGGTCGAGGGGGCTTAATGAAAAACTGTTTTTT.

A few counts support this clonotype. In DNA form, the CDR3 reads TGTGCCAGCAGTCGACAATTTAGCACAGATACGCAGTATTTT. This sequence encodes CASSRQFSTDTQYF. The genes are TRBV12-3 or TRBV12-4 and TRBJ2-3; D call uncertain. The CDR3 is 14 amino acids. The V gene lost 5 bases and the J gene lost 0 bases, with 9 bases spanning the gap.

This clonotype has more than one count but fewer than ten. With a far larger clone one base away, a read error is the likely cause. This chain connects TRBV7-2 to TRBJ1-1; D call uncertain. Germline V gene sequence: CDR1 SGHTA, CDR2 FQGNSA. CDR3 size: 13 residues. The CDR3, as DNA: TGTGTCAGCAGCTTAGGCCTGAACACTGAAGCTTTCTTT. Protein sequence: CVSSLGLNTEAFF.

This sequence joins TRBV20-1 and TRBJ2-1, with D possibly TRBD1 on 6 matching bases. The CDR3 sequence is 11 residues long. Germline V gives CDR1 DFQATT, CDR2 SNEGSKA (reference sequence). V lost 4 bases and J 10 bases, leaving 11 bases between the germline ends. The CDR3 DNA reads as TGCAGTGCTAACAGGGTTGGGGAGCAGTTCTTC. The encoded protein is CSANRVGEQFF.

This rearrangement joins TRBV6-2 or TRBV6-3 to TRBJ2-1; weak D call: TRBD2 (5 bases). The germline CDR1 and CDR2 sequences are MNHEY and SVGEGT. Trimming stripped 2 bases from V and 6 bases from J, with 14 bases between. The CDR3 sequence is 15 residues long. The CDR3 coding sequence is TGTGCCAGCAGTTACATTCTAGCCCAAGGCAATGAGCAGTTCTTC. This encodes CASSYILAQGNEQFF.

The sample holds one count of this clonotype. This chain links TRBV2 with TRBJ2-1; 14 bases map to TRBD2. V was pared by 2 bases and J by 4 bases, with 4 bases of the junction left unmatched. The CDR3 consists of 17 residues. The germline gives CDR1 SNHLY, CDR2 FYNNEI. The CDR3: CASSESWTSGGYNEQFF. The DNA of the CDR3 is TGTGCCAGCAGTGAATCTTGGACTAGCGGGGGGTACAATGAGCAGTTCTTC.

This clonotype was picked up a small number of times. The DNA of the CDR3 is TGTGCCAGCAGCCAAGAGGCAGGCTATAGCAATCAGCCCCAGCATTTT. Its protein product is CASSQEAGYSNQPQHF. This chain links TRBV4-2 with TRBJ1-5; D is uncertain. Trimming cost V 0 bases and J 0 bases, with 9 bases left between them. Germline CDR1 and CDR2: LGHNA and YNFKEQ. The CDR3 is made up of 16 amino acids.